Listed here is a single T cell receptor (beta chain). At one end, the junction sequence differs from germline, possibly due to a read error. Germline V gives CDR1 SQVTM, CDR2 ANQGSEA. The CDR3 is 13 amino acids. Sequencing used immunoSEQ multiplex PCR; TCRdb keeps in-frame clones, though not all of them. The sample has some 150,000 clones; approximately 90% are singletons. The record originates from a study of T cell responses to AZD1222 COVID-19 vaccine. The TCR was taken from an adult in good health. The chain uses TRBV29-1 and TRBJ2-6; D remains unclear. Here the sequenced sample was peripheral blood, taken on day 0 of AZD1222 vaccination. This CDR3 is CNVFWAGANVLTF. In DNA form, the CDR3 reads TGCAACGTTTTTTGGGCTGGGGCCAACGTCCTGACTTTC.